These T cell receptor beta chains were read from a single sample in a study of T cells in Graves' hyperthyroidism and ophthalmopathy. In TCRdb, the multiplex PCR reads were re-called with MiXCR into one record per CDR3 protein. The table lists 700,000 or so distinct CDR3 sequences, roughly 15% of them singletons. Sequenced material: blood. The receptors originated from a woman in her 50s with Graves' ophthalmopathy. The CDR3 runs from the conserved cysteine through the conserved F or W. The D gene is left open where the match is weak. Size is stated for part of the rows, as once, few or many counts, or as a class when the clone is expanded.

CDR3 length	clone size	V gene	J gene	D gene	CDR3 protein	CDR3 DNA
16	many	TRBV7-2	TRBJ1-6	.	CASSTHPGGNNSPLHF	TGTGCCAGCAGCACCCATCCCGGGGGAAATAATTCACCCCTCCACTTT
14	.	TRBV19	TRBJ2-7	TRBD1	CASSITGGAVEQYF	TGTGCCAGTAGTATAACAGGGGGCGCGGTCGAGCAGTACTTC
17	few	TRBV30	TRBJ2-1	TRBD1	CAWSVIPRGNSYNEQFF	TGTGCCTGGAGTGTGATCCCCAGGGGGAACTCCTACAATGAGCAGTTCTTC
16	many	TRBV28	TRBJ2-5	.	CASNIGASFSQETQYF	TGTGCCAGCAATATAGGGGCGAGTTTTTCGCAAGAGACCCAGTACTTC
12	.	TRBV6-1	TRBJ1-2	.	CANRDKVYGYTF	TGTGCCAACCGGGACAAGGTTTATGGCTACACCTTC
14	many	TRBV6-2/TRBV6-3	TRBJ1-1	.	CASRPGRKNTEAFF	TGTGCCAGCAGACCGGGACGGAAGAACACTGAAGCTTTCTTT
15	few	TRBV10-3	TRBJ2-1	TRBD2	CAISKAGNALNEQFF	TGTGCCATCAGTAAAGCGGGAAACGCACTAAATGAGCAGTTCTTC
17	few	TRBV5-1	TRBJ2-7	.	CASREGGGVKVSYEQYF	TGCGCCAGCAGAGAGGGGGGTGGGGTGAAGGTTTCCTACGAGCAGTACTTC
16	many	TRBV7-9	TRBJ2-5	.	CASSYPRGQYQETQYF	TGTGCCAGCAGCTATCCCAGGGGCCAGTACCAAGAGACCCAGTACTTC
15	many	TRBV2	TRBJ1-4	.	CASREPGLQNEKLFF	TGTGCCAGCAGGGAACCGGGACTGCAAAATGAAAAACTGTTTTTT
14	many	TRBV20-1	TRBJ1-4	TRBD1	CSARDPQQGEKLFF	TGCAGTGCTAGAGATCCCCAACAGGGGGAAAAACTGTTTTTT
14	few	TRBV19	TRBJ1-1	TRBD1	CASSAYRGLAEAFF	TGTGCCAGTAGTGCCTACAGGGGGCTGGCTGAAGCTTTCTTT
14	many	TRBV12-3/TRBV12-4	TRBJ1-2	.	CASSLARAGYGYTF	TGTGCCAGCAGTTTAGCGCGGGCAGGCTATGGCTACACCTTC
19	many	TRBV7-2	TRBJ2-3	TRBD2	CASSLRPSAGVTSTDTQYF	TGTGCCAGCAGCTTACGGCCCTCAGCGGGAGTGACTAGCACAGATACGCAGTATTTT
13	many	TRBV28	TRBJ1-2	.	CASSPTELYGYTF	TGTGCCAGCAGCCCGACTGAACTGTATGGCTACACCTTC
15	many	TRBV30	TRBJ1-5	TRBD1	CAWSGGTGGNQPQHF	TGTGCCTGGAGTGGGGGGACAGGAGGGAATCAGCCCCAGCATTTT
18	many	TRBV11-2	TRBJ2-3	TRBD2	CASSSWETSGIGTDTQYF	TGTGCCAGCAGTTCCTGGGAGACTAGCGGGATCGGTACAGATACGCAGTATTTT